This T cell receptor beta chain was profiled in a study of T cells in Graves' hyperthyroidism and ophthalmopathy. This clonotype has a handful of counts. Using RNA transcripts as the source, TCR beta CDR3 regions were amplified. Using the HTBI primer set, a first-round RT-PCR was run on the TCR CDR3. TCRdb fed the multiplex PCR reads into MiXCR, producing one record per CDR3 protein. The sample includes some 350,000 distinct CDR3 sequences, 20% to 30% of them seen just once. Trimming removed 3 bases from V and 3 bases from J; junction bases left unmatched: 2. The germline V gene has CDR1 SGHTA and CDR2 FQGNSA. The CDR3 has 14 amino acids.

The clonotype originates from a man in his fifties with Graves' hyperthyroidism. The chain carries TRBV7-2 and TRBJ2-7; 10 bases agree with TRBD2. The source material was blood. CDR3 in DNA: TGTGCCAGCAGCTTTTGGACTAGCGGCTACGAGCAGTACTTC. It yields the protein CASSFWTSGYEQYF.